The 29 T cell receptor beta chains listed next were all sequenced from one sample in a study of regulatory T cells in long-lasting Graves disease. The time point denotes: newly diagnosed GD, antithyroid drugs for less than 3 months. There was RNA extracted from PBMCs, and the TCR library was made from it. With iRepertoire HTBI primers and Arm-PCR of CDR3 regions, TCR beta libraries were built. TCRdb passed the multiplex PCR reads through MiXCR, listing each CDR3 protein once. This table holds about 560,000 distinct CDR3 sequences, 15% to 20% found once. This sample was shared with a second study, whose subject was T cells in Graves' hyperthyroidism and ophthalmopathy.

Source: peripheral blood mononuclear cells (PBMCs), taken at new diagnosis, from a patient treated with antithyroid drugs. The receptors derive from a man aged 18 to 29 with Graves disease.

The chain couples TRBV7-9 to TRBJ2-5; possible D gene TRBD1, 6 bases. CDR1 is SEHNR and CDR2 is FQNEAQ in the germline V gene (reference sequence). This CDR3 comprises 15 residues. The ends were cut back, 1 base at V and 2 bases at J, with 11 bases in the middle. The CDR3 coding sequence is TGTGCCAGCAGCTTAGGGACAGCGACTCAAGAGACCCAGTACTTC. Translating gives CASSLGTATQETQYF. Drawing the rest from reference TRBV7-9 and TRBJ2-5, the complete variable domain is DTGVSQNPRHKITKRGQNVTFRCDPISEHNRLYWYRQTLGQGPEFLTYFQNEAQLEKSRLLSDRFSAERPKGSFSTLEIQRTEQGDSAMYLCASSLGTATQETQYFGPGTRLLVL.

Remarks on this clonotype: A much larger clone lies one base from this, so it may be a read error. V usage is TRBV20-1 and J usage is TRBJ2-7; perhaps TRBD2 as D (5 bases). V was pared by 5 bases and J by 5 bases, with 13 bases between. The CDR3 has 12 residues. Germline CDR1 and CDR2: DFQATT and SNEGSKA (reference sequence). The CDR3 reads CSARRGSNEQYF. DNA of the CDR3: TGCAGTGCTCGACGGGGATCCAACGAGCAGTACTTC.

This clonotype was recorded a few times. The chain joins TRBV6-1 to TRBJ2-7; D remains unclear. V lost 10 bases and J 7 bases, leaving 26 bases between the germline ends. The germline V gene encodes CDR1 MNHNS and CDR2 SASEGT. The CDR3 is made up of 15 amino acids. The CDR3 is CATALHSLSGAEQYF. The CDR3, as DNA: TGTGCCACCGCATTACACAGTTTAAGTGGAGCGGAGCAGTACTTC.

This clonotype has just a few counts. The CDR3 loop is CASSLRQFYGYTF. DNA for the CDR3: TGTGCCAGCAGTTTGAGGCAGTTCTATGGCTACACCTTC. This sequence joins TRBV28 and TRBJ1-2; the D is unclear. The V and J ends lost 3 bases and 4 bases respectively, with 9 bases between them. Germline CDR1 is MDHEN and CDR2 is SYDVKM. The CDR3 runs to 13 residues.

This sequence joins TRBV20-1 and TRBJ1-3; D uncertain. The V gene lost 4 bases and the J gene lost 0 bases, with 16 bases spanning the gap. CDR3 length: 16 amino acids. Germline CDR1 reads DFQATT; CDR2 reads SNEGSKA (reference sequence). The CDR3 DNA follows: TGCAGTGCTATTGAGGGATCCGGGATCTCTGGAAACACCATATATTTT. Its translation: CSAIEGSGISGNTIYF.

The chain recombines TRBV24-1 with TRBJ1-2; D may be TRBD1 (6 bases). Trimming took off 6 bases at V and 6 bases at J, with 7 bases between the two ends. The CDR3 is 11 residues long. Germline V lookup: CDR1 KGHDR, CDR2 SFDVKD. CDR3 DNA: TGTGCCACCAGTCAGGGGCATGGCTACACCTTC. Encoded protein: CATSQGHGYTF.

The rearrangement joins TRBV30 to TRBJ1-2; D perhaps matches TRBD1 (5 bases). Germline V gene lookup returns CDR1 GTSNPN and CDR2 SVGIG (reference sequence). V lost 0 bases and J lost 2, with 7 bases in between. The CDR3 runs 13 residues. This CDR3 is CAWSVGPNYGYTF. CDR3 sequence (DNA): TGTGCCTGGAGTGTGGGACCGAACTATGGCTACACCTTC.

The chain has TRBV7-8 and TRBJ2-6; D perhaps matches TRBD1 (5 bases). V lost 3 bases to trimming and J lost 0 bases, with 15 bases between them. The V gene's germline CDR1 is SGHVS and CDR2 FQNEAQ. This CDR3 region has 18 residues. The CDR3 DNA reads TGTGCCAGCAGCTTCCCCAGGGAAGATGTCTCTGGGGCCAACGTCCTGACTTTC. Translating gives CASSFPREDVSGANVLTF. Filled out from reference TRBV7-8 and TRBJ2-6, the complete variable domain reads GAGVSQSPRYKVAKRGQDVALRCDPISGHVSLFWYQQALGQGPEFLTYFQNEAQLDKSGLPSDRFFAERPEGSVSTLKIQRTQQEDSAVYLCASSFPREDVSGANVLTFGAGSRLTVL.

This clonotype was seen repeatedly, ten times or more. This rearrangement joins TRBV20-1 to TRBJ2-5; D is unclear. Per the germline V gene, CDR1 is DFQATT and CDR2 is SNEGSKA (reference sequence). V lost 4 bases and J lost 4, with 10 bases in between. The CDR3 totals 12 residues. The CDR3 DNA follows: TGCAGTGCTACCGGTTCCCTAGAGACCCAGTACTTC. Translating it yields CSATGSLETQYF.

This chain joins TRBV5-1 and TRBJ2-6, with D maybe TRBD2 (6 bases). CDR1 is SGHRS, CDR2 YFSETQ, per germline. Deletions cut 3 bases from V and 0 bases from J, with 19 bases between. CDR3 size: 19 residues. This CDR3 reads CASSYNYWTGSSGANVLTF. The DNA of the CDR3 is TGCGCCAGCAGCTACAATTACTGGACCGGGAGCTCTGGGGCCAACGTCCTGACTTTC.

This clonotype showed up many times. The genes are TRBV18 and TRBJ2-7; 7 nucleotides line up with TRBD1. Germline V gives CDR1 KGHSH, CDR2 LQKENI. The CDR3 contains 15 residues. V was pared by 6 bases and J by 7 bases, with 15 bases of the junction left unmatched. The CDR3 DNA reads as TGTGCCAGCTCCCCGGACAGGCAGTATGGGAATGAGCAGTACTTC. Its translation is CASSPDRQYGNEQYF.

Worth noting for this clonotype: At one end the junction does not follow the germline gene, possibly because of a read error. The rearrangement uses TRBV5-1 and TRBJ2-7, with D possibly TRBD1 on 6 matching bases. The CDR3 loop spans 13 amino acids. Germline V gene lookup returns CDR1 SGHRS and CDR2 YFSETQ. The CDR3 DNA reads TGCGCCAGCAGTACAGGGAGCTCCTACGAGCGGTACTTC. It is translated as CASSTGSSYERYF.

This clonotype was seen ten or more times. The chain links TRBV28 to TRBJ2-7; D gene ambiguous. Trimming left V 10 bases short and J 7 bases short, with 14 bases between. The CDR3 has 11 amino acids. CDR1 MDHEN and CDR2 SYDVKM come from the germline V gene. The CDR3 here is CAIRSGFEQYF. CDR3 nucleotides: TGTGCCATCAGGTCGGGCTTTGAGCAGTACTTC.

This clonotype was seen at least ten times. The genes are TRBV5-1 and TRBJ2-3; the match to TRBD2 covers 10 bases. The CDR3 is made up of 19 amino acids. The ends lost 0 bases at V and 0 bases at J; junction bases unmatched: 10. Germline V lookup: CDR1 SGHRS, CDR2 YFSETQ. As DNA, the CDR3 is TGCGCCAGCAGCTTGGGGGGATTCCGGACTAGCGGTAGCACAGATACGCAGTATTTT. Translation: CASSLGGFRTSGSTDTQYF.

This clonotype appeared many times. The chain links TRBV5-1 to TRBJ2-7; tentatively, D is TRBD1 (7 bases). The CDR3 sequence is 14 residues long. Germline V CDR1 and CDR2: SGHRS, YFSETQ. V gave up 4 bases and J gave up 3 bases, with 14 bases separating them. The CDR3 loop reads CASSASGGRYEQYF. Written as DNA, the CDR3 is TGCGCCAGCAGCGCGTCAGGGGGGCGCTACGAGCAGTACTTC. Supplemented by reference TRBV5-1 and TRBJ2-7, the full variable domain reads KAGVTQTPRYLIKTRGQQVTLSCSPISGHRSVSWYQQTPGQGLQFLFEYFSETQRNKGNFPGRFSGRQFSNSRSEMNVSTLELGDSALYLCASSASGGRYEQYFGPGTRLTVT.

The genes are TRBV19 and TRBJ2-1; no firm D call. The CDR3 sequence is 15 residues long. V was trimmed by 6 bases and J by 0 bases, leaving 12 bases between them. CDR1 and CDR2 from the germline V gene are LNHDA and SQIVND (reference sequence). CDR3 amino acids: CASSPDFSSYNEQFF. CDR3 nucleotide sequence: TGTGCCAGTAGCCCCGACTTTTCCTCCTACAATGAGCAGTTCTTC.

The table lists this clonotype with many counts. The rearrangement links TRBV11-2 to TRBJ1-1; 8 nucleotides match TRBD1. The CDR3 is made up of 16 amino acids. V dropped 6 bases and J dropped 3; count of bases not matched to a gene: 12. Per the germline V gene, CDR1 is SGHAT and CDR2 is FQNNGV. CDR3 in DNA: TGTGCCAGCAGTTATAACAGGGGGTTCGGAGACACTGAAGCTTTCTTT. This sequence encodes CASSYNRGFGDTEAFF.

The V call is TRBV12-3 or TRBV12-4, the J call TRBJ2-3; 8 nucleotides line up with TRBD2. J was trimmed by 4 bases and V by 2 bases; bases with no gene match: 11. The CDR3 spans 17 residues. Here the CDR3 reads CASSLRSSGPAADTQYF. The DNA for the CDR3 is TGTGCCAGCAGTTTAAGGTCTAGCGGGCCAGCGGCAGATACGCAGTATTTT.

This clonotype was detected a few times. The CDR3 here is CASSLSPGTPYEQYF. The CDR3 DNA reads TGTGCCAGCAGCTTGAGTCCCGGGACCCCCTACGAGCAGTACTTC. The chain recombines TRBV7-2 with TRBJ2-7, with D perhaps given as TRBD1 or TRBD2 (5 bases each). The length of the CDR3 is 15 residues. The germline CDR1 and CDR2 sequences are SGHTA and FQGNSA. V lost 3 bases to trimming and J lost 2 bases, with 14 bases between them.

This clonotype was recorded many times. The chain links TRBV12-3 or TRBV12-4 to TRBJ2-7; the match to TRBD2 covers 10 bases. The CDR3 runs to 16 residues. The V gene end was trimmed by 5 bases and the J gene end by 5 bases; junction bases not matched to a gene: 12. DNA of the CDR3: TGTGCCAGCAGTCTCTTAGCGGGAGGTCGTAGGAACGAGCAGTACTTC. Encoded protein: CASSLLAGGRRNEQYF.

Many counts were recorded for this clonotype. The chain has TRBV28 and TRBJ2-5; no reliable D call. The V and J ends lost 4 bases and 4 bases respectively, with 7 bases between them. The germline CDR1 and CDR2 sequences are MDHEN and SYDVKM. The CDR3 runs 12 residues. CDR3 protein: CASSSPSETQYF. CDR3 DNA: TGTGCCAGCAGTTCACCATCAGAGACCCAGTACTTC.

Concerning this clonotype itself: A single base separates this from a much larger clone, so it may be a read error. The chain employs TRBV20-1 and TRBJ2-7; 9 bases fit TRBD1. Per the germline V gene, CDR1 is DFQATT and CDR2 is SNEGSKA (reference sequence). The CDR3 extends over 14 amino acids. The CDR3 coding sequence is TGCAGTGCTTACCGGGACAGGGAACCCTACGGGCAGTACTTC. This codes for CSAYRDREPYGQYF.

V and J are TRBV7-6 and TRBJ1-1; 10 bases line up with TRBD1. The CDR3 consists of 16 residues. Germline loops: CDR1 SGHVS, CDR2 FNYEAQ. V shed 1 base and J 6 bases; nucleotides not matched to a gene: 8. The DNA of the CDR3 is TGTGCCAGCAGCTTAGGGGGACAGGGGAGGTTTGCTGAAGCTTTCTTT. Protein sequence: CASSLGGQGRFAEAFF. The entire variable domain, with the rest obtained from reference TRBV7-6 and TRBJ1-1, is as follows: GAGVSQSPRYKVTKRGQDVALRCDPISGHVSLYWYRQALGQGPEFLTYFNYEAQQDKSGLPNDRFSAERPEGSISTLTIQRTEQRDSAMYRCASSLGGQGRFAEAFFGQGTRLTVV.

This clonotype was observed at least ten times. The CDR3 loop is CASSQTRTGKETQYF. In nucleotides, the CDR3 is TGTGCCAGCAGCCAAACGAGGACAGGGAAAGAGACCCAGTACTTC. The chain has TRBV14 and TRBJ2-5, with 8 positions matching TRBD1. J lost 3 bases, V lost 2 bases, and 5 bases had no gene match. Per the germline V gene, CDR1 is SGHDN and CDR2 is FVKESK. This CDR3 comprises 15 residues.

This clonotype came up many times. The rearrangement links TRBV2 to TRBJ1-5; TRBD1 matches at 7 bases. Trimming at V came to 2 bases and at J to 5 bases, leaving 3 bases not matched to a gene. CDR1 and CDR2 from the germline V gene are SNHLY and FYNNEI. The CDR3 runs to 14 residues. The CDR3 spells CASSEQGGDQPQHF. In nucleotides, the CDR3 is TGTGCCAGCAGTGAACAGGGGGGGGATCAGCCCCAGCATTTT.

This clonotype has ten or more counts. The J gene is TRBJ2-5, the V gene TRBV3-1; D assignment may be TRBD1 or TRBD2 (5 bases each). The J call is uncertain, as TRBJ2-1 better fits the DNA end. The CDR3 totals 16 residues. The germline V gene encodes CDR1 LGHDT and CDR2 YNNKEL (reference sequence). In nucleotides, the CDR3 is TGTGCCAGCAGCTCGCCCGGGACCCAAGGTCGCAATGAGCAGTTCTTC. It specifies CASSSPGTQGRNEQFF.

This clonotype came up a few times. The chain is built from TRBV19 and TRBJ2-1; tentatively, D is TRBD1 (5 bases). In germline, CDR1 is LNHDA, CDR2 SQIVND (reference sequence). V lost 7 bases to trimming and J lost 8 bases, with 15 bases between them. There are 13 residues in the CDR3. The CDR3 here is CASTRRQGYEQFF. The CDR3 nucleotides are TGTGCCAGTACCCGGCGGCAGGGTTATGAGCAGTTCTTC. The variable domain in full, completed from reference TRBV19 and TRBJ2-1, reads DGGITQSPKYLFRKEGQNVTLSCEQNLNHDAMYWYRQDPGQGLRLIYYSQIVNDFQKGDIAEGYSVSREKKESFPLTVTSAQKNPTAFYLCASTRRQGYEQFFGPGTRLTVL.

Only a few counts were recorded for this clonotype. For the CDR3, the DNA is TGTGCCTGGAGTGGAGGCACAGTTAGCAATCAGCCCCAGCATTTT. This translates into CAWSGGTVSNQPQHF. The genes are TRBV30 and TRBJ1-5; no clear D gene. Looked up from germline, CDR1 is GTSNPN and CDR2 is SVGIG (reference sequence). The CDR3 contains 15 residues. Trimming left V 1 base short and J 0 bases short, with 10 bases between. Filled out from reference TRBV30 and TRBJ1-5, the complete variable domain reads SQTIHQWPATLVQPVGSPLSLECTVEGTSNPNLYWYRQAAGRGLQLLFYSVGIGQISSEVPQNLSASRPQDRQFILSSKKLLLSDSGFYLCAWSGGTVSNQPQHFGDGTRLSIL.

As to this clonotype: A much bigger clone sits one base away, suggesting this may be a read error. The V and J genes are TRBV27 and TRBJ2-7; D is undetermined. V lost 3 bases to trimming and J lost 5 bases, with 14 bases between them. From germline, CDR1 is MNHEY and CDR2 SMNVEV (reference sequence). CDR3 length equals 14 residues. CDR3 DNA sequence: TGTGCCAGCAGTTTTCTCACAGAAGGCCACGAGCAGTACTTC. Residues: CASSFLTEGHEQYF.